The sequence of this TCR beta chain was determined in a study of T cell responses to AZD1222 COVID-19 vaccine. Deletions cut 1 base from V and 9 bases from J, with 16 bases between. The CDR3 spans 14 residues. Per germline, CDR1 SGDLS and CDR2 YYNGEE. General study results and limits: The donor group comprised mostly white British people and more females; the analysis possibly underestimated clonal diversity.

As to this clone: The antigen is not known.

The method was immunoSEQ multiplex PCR; TCRdb's version includes in-frame clones alone and lacks a portion of them. Altogether 110,000 or so clones are present, about 88% being singletons, with the ten largest covering about 4%. J is TRBJ1-1 and V is TRBV9; no clear D. This clonotype originated in an adult who received the AZD1222 COVID-19 vaccine. The sample in question was peripheral blood, obtained 28 days after the second AZD1222 dose. CDR3 protein: CASSVTGESDKAFF. The DNA for the CDR3 is TGTGCCAGCAGCGTAACCGGGGAATCTGACAAAGCTTTCTTT.